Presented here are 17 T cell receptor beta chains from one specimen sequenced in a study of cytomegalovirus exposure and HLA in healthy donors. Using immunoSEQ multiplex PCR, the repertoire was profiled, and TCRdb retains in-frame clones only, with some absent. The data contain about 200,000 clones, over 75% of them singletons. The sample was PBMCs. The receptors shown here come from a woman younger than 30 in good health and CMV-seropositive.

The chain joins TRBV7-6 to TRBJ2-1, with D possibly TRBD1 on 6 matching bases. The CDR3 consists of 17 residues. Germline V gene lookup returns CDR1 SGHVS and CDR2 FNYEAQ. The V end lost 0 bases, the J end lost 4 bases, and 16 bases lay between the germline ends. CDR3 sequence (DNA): TGTGCCAGCAGCTTAGCGTTAGGACAGAGAATATACAATGAGCAGTTCTTC. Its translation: CASSLALGQRIYNEQFF. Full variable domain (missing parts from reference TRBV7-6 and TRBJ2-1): GAGVSQSPRYKVTKRGQDVALRCDPISGHVSLYWYRQALGQGPEFLTYFNYEAQQDKSGLPNDRFSAERPEGSISTLTIQRTEQRDSAMYRCASSLALGQRIYNEQFFGPGTRLTVL.

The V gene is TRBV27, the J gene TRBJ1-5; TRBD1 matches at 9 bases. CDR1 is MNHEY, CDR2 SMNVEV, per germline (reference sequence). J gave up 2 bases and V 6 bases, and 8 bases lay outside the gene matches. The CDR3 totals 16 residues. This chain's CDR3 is CASRTGGGLRNQPQHF. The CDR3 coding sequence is TGTGCCAGCAGAACAGGGGGCGGGTTACGCAATCAGCCCCAGCATTTT.

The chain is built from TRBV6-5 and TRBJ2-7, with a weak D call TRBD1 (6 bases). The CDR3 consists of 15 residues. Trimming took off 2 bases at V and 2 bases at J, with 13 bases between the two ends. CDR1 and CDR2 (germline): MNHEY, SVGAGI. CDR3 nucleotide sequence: TGTGCCAGCAGTTACGAACAGGGCTGGACCTACGAGCAGTACTTC. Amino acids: CASSYEQGWTYEQYF.

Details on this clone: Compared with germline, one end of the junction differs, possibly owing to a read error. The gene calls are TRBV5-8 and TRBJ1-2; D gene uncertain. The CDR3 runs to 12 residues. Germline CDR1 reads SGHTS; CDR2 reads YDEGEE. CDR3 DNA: TGTGTCAGCAGCTTAAATGTACGGGGCTACACCTTC. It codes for CVSSLNVRGYTF.

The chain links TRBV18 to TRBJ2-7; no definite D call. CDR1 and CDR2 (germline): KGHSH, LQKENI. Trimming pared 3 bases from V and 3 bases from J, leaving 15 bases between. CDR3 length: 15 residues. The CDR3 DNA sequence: TGTGCCAGCTCACCGACACACGATTTAGTCTACGAGCAGTACTTC. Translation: CASSPTHDLVYEQYF.

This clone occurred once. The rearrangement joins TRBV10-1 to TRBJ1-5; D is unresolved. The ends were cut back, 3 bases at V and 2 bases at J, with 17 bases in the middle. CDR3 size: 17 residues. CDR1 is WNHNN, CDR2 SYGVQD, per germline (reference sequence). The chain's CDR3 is CASSELLSGNGNQPQHF. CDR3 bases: TGCGCCAGCAGTGAACTCCTATCGGGTAACGGCAATCAGCCCCAGCATTTT.

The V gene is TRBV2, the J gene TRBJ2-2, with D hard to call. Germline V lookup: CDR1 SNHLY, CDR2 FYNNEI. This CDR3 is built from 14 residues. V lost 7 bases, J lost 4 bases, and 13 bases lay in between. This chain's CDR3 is CASNSLTRTGELFF. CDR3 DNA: TGTGCCAGCAATTCTCTGACTCGCACCGGGGAGCTGTTTTTT.

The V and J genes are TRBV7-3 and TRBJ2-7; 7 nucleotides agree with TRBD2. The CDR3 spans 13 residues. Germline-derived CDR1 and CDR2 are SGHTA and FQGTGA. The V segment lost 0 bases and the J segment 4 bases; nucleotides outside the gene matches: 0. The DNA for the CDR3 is TGTGCCAGCAGCTTAACGCGGGGGTACGAGCAGTACTTC. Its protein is CASSLTRGYEQYF.

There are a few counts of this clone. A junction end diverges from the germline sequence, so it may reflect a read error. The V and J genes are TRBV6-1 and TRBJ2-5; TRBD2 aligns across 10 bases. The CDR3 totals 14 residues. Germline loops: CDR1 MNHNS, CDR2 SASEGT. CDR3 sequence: CASREAGGGETQYF. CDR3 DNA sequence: TGTGCCAGCAGGGAAGCGGGAGGGGGGGAGACCCAGTACTTC.

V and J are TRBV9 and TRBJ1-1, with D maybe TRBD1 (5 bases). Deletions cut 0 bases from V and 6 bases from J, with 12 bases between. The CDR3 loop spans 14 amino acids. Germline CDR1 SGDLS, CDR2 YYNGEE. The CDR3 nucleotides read TGTGCCAGCAGCGTAGGGGTGGGGCTGGCTGAAGCTTTCTTT. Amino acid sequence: CASSVGVGLAEAFF.

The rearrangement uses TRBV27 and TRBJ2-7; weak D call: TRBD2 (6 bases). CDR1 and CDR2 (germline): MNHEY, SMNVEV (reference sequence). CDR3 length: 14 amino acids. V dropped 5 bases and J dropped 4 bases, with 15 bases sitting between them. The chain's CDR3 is CASSEAGKWYEQYF. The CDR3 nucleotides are TGTGCCAGCAGTGAGGCGGGGAAGTGGTACGAGCAGTACTTC.

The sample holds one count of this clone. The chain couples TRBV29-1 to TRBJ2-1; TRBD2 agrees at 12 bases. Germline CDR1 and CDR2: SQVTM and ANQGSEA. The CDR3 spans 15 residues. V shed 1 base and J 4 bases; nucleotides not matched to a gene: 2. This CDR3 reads CSVEGLAGGYNEQFF. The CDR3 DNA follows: TGCAGCGTTGAAGGGCTAGCGGGAGGGTACAATGAGCAGTTCTTC.

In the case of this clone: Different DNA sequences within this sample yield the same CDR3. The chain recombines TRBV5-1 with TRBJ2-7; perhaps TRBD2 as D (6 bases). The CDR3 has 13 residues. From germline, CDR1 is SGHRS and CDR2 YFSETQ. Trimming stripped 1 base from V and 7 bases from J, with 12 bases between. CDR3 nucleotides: TGCGCCAGCAGCTTGTCCGGGAGCGGGGAGCAGTACTTC. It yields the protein CASSLSGSGEQYF.

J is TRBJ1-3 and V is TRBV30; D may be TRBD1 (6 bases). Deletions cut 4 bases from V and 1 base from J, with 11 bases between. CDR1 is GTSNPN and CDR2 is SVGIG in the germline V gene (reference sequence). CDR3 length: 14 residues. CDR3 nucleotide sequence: TGTGCCTGGAATCCCGGGACATCTGGAAACACCATATATTTT. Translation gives CAWNPGTSGNTIYF.

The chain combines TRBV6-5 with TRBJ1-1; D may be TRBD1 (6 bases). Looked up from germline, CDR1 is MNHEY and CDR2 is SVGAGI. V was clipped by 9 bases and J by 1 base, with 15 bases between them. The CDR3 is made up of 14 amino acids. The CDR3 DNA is TGTGCCAGTGCGAGGGACATTAGGAACACTGAAGCTTTCTTT. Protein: CASARDIRNTEAFF.

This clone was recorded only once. In DNA, the CDR3 is TGTGCCAGCAGTTACTCGATTCCGGGGAACACTGAAGCTTTCTTT. It yields the protein CASSYSIPGNTEAFF. The rearrangement joins TRBV6-6 to TRBJ1-1; D not certain. The length of the CDR3 is 15 residues. V dropped 0 bases and J dropped 1 base, with 9 bases sitting between them. Germline CDR1 and CDR2: MNHNY and SVGAGI (reference sequence).

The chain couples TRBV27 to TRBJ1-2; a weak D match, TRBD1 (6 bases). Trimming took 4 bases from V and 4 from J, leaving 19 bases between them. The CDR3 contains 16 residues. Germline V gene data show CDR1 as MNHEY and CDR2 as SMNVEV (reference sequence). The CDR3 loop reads CASSSPLQGRGYGYTF. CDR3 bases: TGTGCCAGCAGTTCACCCTTACAGGGTAGGGGCTATGGCTACACCTTC.